The 18 T cell receptor beta chains listed next were all sequenced from one sample in a study of OX40 agonist ivuxolimab in advanced cancers. The repertoire was sequenced with immunoSEQ multiplex PCR; TCRdb's copy has only in-frame clones and lacks some. The table includes tens of thousands of clones, roughly 90% detected once. The sequencing used CD4+ or CD8+ T cells sorted from blood, collected in a trial of the OX40 agonist ivuxolimab. These receptor sequences come from an adult with an advanced solid tumor such as melanoma, head and neck, liver or kidney cancer.

This chain joins TRBV25-1 and TRBJ2-7; no definite D call. Germline CDR1 and CDR2: MGHDK and SYGVNS. This CDR3 has 13 amino acids. V was cut by 0 bases and J by 0 bases, with 3 bases left in between. CDR3 sequence (DNA): TGTGCCAGCAGTGAATATGGCTCCTACGAGCAGTACTTC. This sequence encodes CASSEYGSYEQYF.

The J gene is TRBJ2-1, the V gene TRBV5-1, with TRBD1 matching over 8 bases. Germline loops: CDR1 SGHRS, CDR2 YFSETQ. V lost 5 bases and J lost 0; bases outside the gene matches: 4. There are 15 residues in the CDR3. The CDR3 region is CASRTQGGSYNEQFF. The CDR3 DNA is TGCGCCAGCAGGACACAGGGGGGCTCCTACAATGAGCAGTTCTTC.

This rearrangement joins TRBV28 to TRBJ2-7; 9 nucleotides line up with TRBD1. Germline CDR1 MDHEN, CDR2 SYDVKM. The CDR3 is made up of 13 amino acids. V shed 6 bases, J shed 4 bases, and the junction held 4 bases outside the gene matches. The CDR3: CASSPGQGYEQYF. The CDR3 DNA is TGTGCCAGCAGCCCGGGACAGGGTTACGAGCAGTACTTC.

The J gene is TRBJ2-3, the V gene TRBV7-9; 8 bases line up with TRBD2. V lost 2 bases to trimming and J lost 0 bases; unmatched junction nucleotides: 7. This CDR3 is 17 amino acids long. Germline CDR1 reads SEHNR; CDR2 reads FQNEAQ (reference sequence). The CDR3 reads CASSLLPPGGSTDTQYF. For the CDR3, the DNA is TGTGCCAGCAGCTTACTTCCCCCGGGAGGGAGCACAGATACGCAGTATTTT.

The chain has TRBV28 and TRBJ2-3, with 7 nucleotides matching TRBD1. This CDR3 has 17 amino acids. Unmatched junction bases numbered 13, after V lost 6 bases and J lost 1 base. Germline V gene data show CDR1 as MDHEN and CDR2 as SYDVKM. This CDR3 reads CASSPPTGSPGTDTQYF. The CDR3 DNA sequence: TGTGCCAGCAGCCCACCGACAGGGAGCCCTGGCACAGATACGCAGTATTTT. Full variable domain (missing parts from reference TRBV28 and TRBJ2-3): DVKVTQSSRYLVKRTGEKVFLECVQDMDHENMFWYRQDPGLGLRLIYFSYDVKMKEKGDIPEGYSVSREKKERFSLILESASTNQTSMYLCASSPPTGSPGTDTQYFGPGTRLTVL.

The J gene is TRBJ2-2, the V gene TRBV18; no firm D call. The CDR3 is 15 amino acids. V lost 1 base to trimming and J lost 3 bases, with 9 bases between them. Germline-derived CDR1 and CDR2 are KGHSH and LQKENI. In DNA form, the CDR3 reads TGTGCCAGCTCACCACAGGGTGTGGACACCGGGGAGCTGTTTTTT. This codes for CASSPQGVDTGELFF. Full variable domain (outside the CDR3, taken from reference TRBV18 and TRBJ2-2): NAGVMQNPRHLVRRRGQEARLRCSPMKGHSHVYWYRQLPEEGLKFMVYLQKENIIDESGMPKERFSAEFPKEGPSILRIQQVVRGDSAAYFCASSPQGVDTGELFFGEGSRLTVL.

The chain carries TRBV28 and TRBJ2-7; D not resolved. The CDR3 loop spans 15 amino acids. Per the germline V gene, CDR1 is MDHEN and CDR2 is SYDVKM. V dropped 3 bases and J dropped 1 base, with 13 bases sitting between them. The CDR3, as DNA: TGTGCCAGCAGTTTGGCCGGTTTGCCGTCCTACGAGCAGTACTTC. Translation gives CASSLAGLPSYEQYF.

V and J are TRBV7-9 and TRBJ2-3; no clear D. V lost 5 bases and J 7 bases, leaving 28 bases between the germline ends. Germline V gene lookup returns CDR1 SEHNR and CDR2 FQNEAQ (reference sequence). The length of the CDR3 is 18 residues. The CDR3 DNA reads as TGTGCCAGCAGCCGAATGGGGTCGGGCGACACAGATCGAAATACGCAGTATTTT. Protein: CASSRMGSGDTDRNTQYF.

The chain joins TRBV19 to TRBJ2-1, with D perhaps matching TRBD1 or TRBD2 (5 bases each). Germline assignment: CDR1 LNHDA and CDR2 SQIVND (reference sequence). Trimming took 6 bases from V and 7 from J, leaving 16 bases between them. The CDR3 extends over 14 amino acids. CDR3 in amino acids: CASSTMRGGNEQFF. As DNA, the CDR3 is TGTGCCAGTAGCACAATGAGGGGTGGAAATGAGCAGTTCTTC.

The rearrangement joins TRBV5-8 to TRBJ2-2; D gene unclear. Trimming left V 1 base short and J 1 base short, with 8 bases between. The CDR3 is 15 amino acids. The germline V gene encodes CDR1 SGHTS and CDR2 YDEGEE. The CDR3 loop reads CASSLWRRNTGELFF. Here the CDR3 DNA reads TGTGCCAGCAGCTTGTGGCGGCGGAACACCGGGGAGCTGTTTTTT.

This rearrangement joins TRBV6-5 to TRBJ1-4, with a tentative D call TRBD1 (5 bases). V gave up 5 bases and J gave up 3 bases, with 13 bases separating them. The CDR3 loop spans 15 amino acids. Germline CDR1 and CDR2: MNHEY and SVGAGI. The chain's CDR3 is CASSKTGTANEKLFF. The CDR3 DNA sequence: TGTGCCAGCAGTAAAACCGGGACGGCTAATGAAAAACTGTTTTTT.

V usage is TRBV15 and J usage is TRBJ2-1; 8 bases fit TRBD2. Trimming removed 1 base from V and 4 bases from J; junction bases left unmatched: 6. The CDR3 contains 16 residues. The germline CDR1 and CDR2 sequences are LNHNV and YYDKDF (reference sequence). The DNA of the CDR3 is TGTGCCACCAGCAGAGGCTTAGCGGGACGATACAATGAGCAGTTCTTC. This encodes CATSRGLAGRYNEQFF.

Details on this clone: Compared with germline, one end of the junction differs, possibly owing to a read error. The chain recombines TRBV7-7 with TRBJ2-5; D is uncertain. The CDR3 has 13 amino acids. Germline CDR1 is SSHAT and CDR2 is FNYEAQ (reference sequence). CDR3 coding DNA: TGTGCTAGCAGCCCCCCTAATTCAGAGACCCAGTACTTC. Protein: CASSPPNSETQYF.

The V gene is TRBV10-1, the J gene TRBJ2-3; no clear D. CDR1 and CDR2 from the germline V gene are WNHNN and SYGVQD (reference sequence). This CDR3 is 16 amino acids long. V was trimmed by 2 bases and J by 0 bases, leaving 12 bases between them. As DNA, the CDR3 is TGCGCCAGCAGTGAGGAGGCCGGTTCTAGCACAGATACGCAGTATTTT. Translating gives CASSEEAGSSTDTQYF.

This rearrangement joins TRBV6-6 to TRBJ1-4; 7 bases map to TRBD1. CDR3 size: 15 residues. Germline values: CDR1 MNHNY, CDR2 SVGAGI (reference sequence). Trimming removed 5 bases from V and 0 bases from J; junction bases left unmatched: 3. In nucleotides, the CDR3 is TGTGCCAGCAGTCTAGGGACAGCAACTAATGAAAAACTGTTTTTT. It codes for CASSLGTATNEKLFF.

This chain links TRBV2 with TRBJ1-3, with unresolved D. CDR3 length equals 17 residues. V lost 10 bases and J 0 bases, leaving 22 bases between the germline ends. CDR1 SNHLY and CDR2 FYNNEI come from the germline V gene. The CDR3 here is CATPRQNEAISGNTIYF. CDR3 DNA sequence: TGTGCCACCCCCAGGCAGAACGAGGCTATCTCTGGAAACACCATATATTTT.

This sequence joins TRBV19 and TRBJ2-7, with TRBD2 identical over 7 bases. With 5 bases clipped from V and 3 bases from J, the junction kept 7 bases outside the gene matches. This CDR3 contains 14 residues. Germline V lookup: CDR1 LNHDA, CDR2 SQIVND (reference sequence). The CDR3 nucleotides read TGTGCCAGTAGTGGTTTTGGGAGGGTCTACGAGCAGTACTTC. This codes for CASSGFGRVYEQYF.

This sequence joins TRBV6-1 and TRBJ2-2, with a tentative D call TRBD1 (5 bases). CDR1 is MNHNS, CDR2 SASEGT, per germline. The CDR3 is 12 residues long. V lost 6 bases, J lost 7 bases, and 9 bases lay in between. As DNA, the CDR3 is TGTGCCAGCAGAGGGGTGATCGGGGAGCTGTTTTTT. Protein product: CASRGVIGELFF.